The sequence of this T cell receptor (beta chain) was determined in a study of blood T cell repertoires in COVID-19 (TCRdb year 2020). A note on the overall study: Collaborator samples came from the United States, Italy and Spain and covered acute and convalescent phases of COVID-19. The material from the prospective study consisted of cDNA or gDNA derived from T cells, B-cell-depleted T cells, or PBMCs. Subjects who had been exposed to COVID-19, were actively infected with it, or had recovered from it provided the deeply sampled blood TCRbeta repertoires that made up the dataset. The repertoires were made available in a free public database intended to serve as a resource for research on the immune response to SARS-CoV-2. Samples were obtained from the ongoing ImmuneRACE study (first 160 participants) and from about 1,300 subjects provided by 6 global collaborators. The sample metadata nearly always contained a de-identified subject ID, COVID-19 status, age in years and sex. Where available, HLA class I and class II types were obtained from metadata supplied by the sample provider rather than from assay-based typing. What the study reported, not specific to this receptor: The quantity of clinical and demographic metadata differed by source and by participant and was supplied without curation.

As concerns this clone: Its specific antigen is unknown. No clone much larger than this one lies a single base away; base qualities are absent.

The immunoSEQ Assay, a bias-controlled multiplex PCR, was used to amplify TCRbeta CDR3 regions from genomic DNA. As for the authors' bioinformatics: Nucleated cell counts per sample were estimated from amplification of reference gene primers within the assay. Sequence reads were collapsed and filtered to measure the absolute abundance of every unique TCRbeta CDR3 rearrangement. For each sample, productive Simpson clonality was calculated as the square root of Simpson's diversity index over productive rearrangements. TCRdb's version of the immuneACCESS table is confined to in-frame rearrangements and falls short of the full clone set. An unresolved V gene accounts for under half of the shortfall where checked; the remainder is of unknown origin. V and J calls and clone size are as listed in that table; D and trimming were resolved from the DNA. For this sample there are about 150,000 clones; around 87% appear just once. The ten largest account for under 3% of the sample.

One collaborating source in Seattle enrolled patients during active infection and followed them longitudinally through the course of disease. The collaborating institutions used their own protocols to collect whole blood in K2EDTA tubes. Collaborator samples were shipped for TCRbeta analysis as frozen whole blood, isolated PBMCs, or DNA extracted from either sample type. The sample consisted of peripheral blood. The source of this sequence is a woman aged 80 or over with COVID-19, enrolled during active disease.

The DNA sequence follows: TGCGCCAGCAGCTTTGTTGTGTTCGGGACAGCGCAGAGTAATGAGCAGTTCTTC. The encoded protein is CASSFVVFGTAQSNEQFF. This receptor chain uses TRBV5-1 and TRBJ2-1, with 7 bases matching TRBD1. The germline V and J ends show losses of 2 bases and 7 bases respectively, and no gene match explains 18 bases of the junction. The cysteine opens and the phenylalanine closes a CDR3 of 18 amino acids. Here the CDR3 DNA is all that survives: 54 bases in frame from base 1. The germline V gene gives CDR1 as SGHRS and CDR2 as YFSETQ.